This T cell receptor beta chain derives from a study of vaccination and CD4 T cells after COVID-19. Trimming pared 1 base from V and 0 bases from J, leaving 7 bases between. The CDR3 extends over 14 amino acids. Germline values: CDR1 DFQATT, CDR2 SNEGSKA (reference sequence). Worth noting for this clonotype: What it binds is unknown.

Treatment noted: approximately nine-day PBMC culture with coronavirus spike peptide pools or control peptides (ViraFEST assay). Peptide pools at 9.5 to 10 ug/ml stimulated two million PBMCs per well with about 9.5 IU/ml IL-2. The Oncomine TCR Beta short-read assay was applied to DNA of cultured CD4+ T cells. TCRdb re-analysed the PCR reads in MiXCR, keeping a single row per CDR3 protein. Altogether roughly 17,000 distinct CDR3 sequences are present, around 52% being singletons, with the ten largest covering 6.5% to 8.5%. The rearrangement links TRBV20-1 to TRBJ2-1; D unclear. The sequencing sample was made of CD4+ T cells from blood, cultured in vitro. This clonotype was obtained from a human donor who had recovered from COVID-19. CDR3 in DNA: TGCAGTGCTAGAGGGAAAATCTCCTACAATGAGCAGTTCTTC. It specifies CSARGKISYNEQFF.